This TCR beta chain was observed in a study of blood T cell repertoires in COVID-19. Study at large: COVID-19 samples, acute and convalescent, were from the United States, Italy and Spain. T cells, B-cell-depleted T cells, or PBMCs supplied cDNA or gDNA.

Between the trimmed V and J ends, which lost 5 bases and 4 bases, there was a span of 9 bases. This CDR3 comprises 12 residues. CDR1 and CDR2 (germline): SEHNR, FQNEAQ (reference sequence). Original data processing: Counts of nucleated cells, estimated from reference gene primer amplification, were obtained. Profiled with immunoSEQ multiplex PCR; TCRdb holds only in-frame clones, not every one. From that table come the V and J calls and clone size; the DNA was used to work out D and trimming. The repertoire holds roughly 74,000 clones, with about 88% as singletons. This clone occurred once. The chain carries TRBV7-9 and TRBJ2-7; no definite D call. The sample comprised peripheral blood. This clonotype was obtained from a man between 65 and 79 years old with active or convalescent COVID-19. CDR3 in amino acids: CASSQALYEQYF. CDR3 nucleotide sequence: TGTGCCAGCAGCCAAGCCCTTTACGAGCAGTACTTC.